This T cell receptor beta chain was captured by sequencing in a study of identical twins. A universal primer site arose from template switching, and cDNA bore unique molecular identifiers. TCRdb passed the 5' RACE reads through MiXCR, listing each CDR3 protein once. In the table there are under 300,000 distinct CDR3 sequences, about an eighth of which are singletons. As to this clonotype: Its antigen is unknown.

Study-level points and caveats: Whereas memory repertoires showed no such difference, abundant cord blood beta clonotypes carried fewer insertions.

Only healthy Caucasians were enrolled as donors. Source material: memory (CD45RO+) T cells sorted from blood. The clonotype comes from a woman in her late teens or twenties in good health.

CDR3 sequence: CSARLAGDKETQYF. In DNA, the CDR3 is TGCAGTGCTAGACTAGCGGGGGACAAAGAGACCCAGTACTTC. The chain couples TRBV20-1 to TRBJ2-5; 10 nucleotides line up with TRBD2. The CDR3 loop spans 14 amino acids. After removal of 2 bases from V and 3 bases from J, the junction contained 3 bases not matched to a gene. Germline loops: CDR1 DFQATT, CDR2 SNEGSKA (reference sequence).